This TCR beta chain was sequenced for a study of molecular identifiers for immune sequencing clone quantification (dated 2018 in TCRdb). Background on the whole study: For a replicate experiment, RNA from approximately 20,000 or 100,000 naive CD8 T cells was divided into five aliquots, of which four were sequenced. CD8 T cells were used in a methods study to benchmark molecular-identifier clustering-based TCR repertoire sequencing (MIDCIRS) and TCR RNA copy counting.

Broader findings and caveats from the paper: In CMV-specific effector cells, clones with more than 20 RNA copies accounted for over 97% of molecules, whereas in naive cells such clones accounted for under 1%. A single cell's worth of spiked-in Jurkat TCR RNA was reported detectable even among under 1.1 million naive CD8 T cells. Identical TCR molecules sharing a barcode could cause highly expanded clone sizes to be underestimated. The naive libraries included spiked-in Jurkat TCR RNA (approximately 11 copies' worth), and this RNA is not part of the donor repertoire. Without barcode sub-clustering, chimeric consensus sequences inflated TCR diversity; chimeras reached as high as 47%. Approximately 3 recovered TCR RNA copies per cell were obtained by modeling, versus approximately 10 by digital PCR, implying a capture efficiency of roughly 32%.

Library method: PCR. This sample was sequenced with an Illumina HiSeq 4000. Preparation of bulk TCR libraries followed a previously described approach, with the TCR primers listed in Table S5. The Qiagen AllPrep DNA/RNA kit was used to purify total RNA. Before analysis, reads from multiple sequencing runs of the same library were pooled. The study's own analysis went as follows. Reads were retained only if an exact TCR constant sequence was present, and the retained reads were trimmed to 150 nt and grouped according to their 12-nt molecular barcodes. Within each barcode group, reads were sub-clustered at a 15% Levenshtein threshold, and quality-weighted consensus sequences were built per RNA molecule. Non-functional sequences were filtered out, along with any lower-count sequence sitting one edit away from another sequence. Barcode sub-clusters with fewer than 20% of the maximum read count were removed, based on fitting two negative binomial distributions. In-frame beta chains were kept once TCRdb had trimmed the public reads at Q25 with fastp and called clones with MiXCR. Rows with a matching CDR3 protein are joined into one entry that keeps the most common DNA and genes. Here the V and J calls rest on TCRdb's processing, not on the authors' analysis. In all, the sample holds 400,000 to 600,000 distinct CDR3 sequences, and 20% to 25% of those were seen once. In total, the top ten clones hold about 0.84% of the sample.

This clonotype was seen repeatedly, ten times or more. What this receptor recognizes is not known. There are no base qualities to consult, and no much larger clone falls within one base. The V end gives up 4 bases and the J end 2 bases, leaving 8 bases in the junction not matched to a gene. From the germline V gene (reference sequence), CDR1 is SEHNR and CDR2 is FQNEAQ. The CDR3 contains 16 residues, cysteine and phenylalanine counted. Only the CDR3 part of the read is kept: 48 bases, read in frame from the first base. Libraries of naive CD8 T cells were built from anywhere between about 17,000 and 1,000,000 sorted cells, with 10%, 30% or 50% of the purified RNA used. Naive CD8 T cells were FACS-sorted as CD8+CD4-CCR7+CD45RA+ on a BD FACSAria II into RLT Plus buffer. Detection sensitivity was tested by spiking Jurkat RNA equal to ten or so TCR copies' worth into samples containing about 17,000-1,000,000 naive CD8 T cells. CD8 T cells were enriched with RosetteSep CD8+ T Cell Enrichment Cocktail and Ficoll-Paque, followed by ACK red cell lysis.

The chain uses TRBV7-9 and TRBJ2-3, and TRBD1 aligns with 8 junction nucleotides. Sequencing input: naive CD8+ T cells from blood, with Jurkat cell RNA spiked in. The sample's cell subset or site label, decoded: FACS-sorted CD8+CD4-CCR7+CD45RA+ naive T cells. The sequence was collected from a human donor in good health. Some libraries in this study had Jurkat cell RNA spiked in. At the DNA level, the sequence is TGTGCCAGCAGCTCTACCCGGGACAGGCTCACAGATACGCAGTATTTT. It encodes CASSSTRDRLTDTQYF.